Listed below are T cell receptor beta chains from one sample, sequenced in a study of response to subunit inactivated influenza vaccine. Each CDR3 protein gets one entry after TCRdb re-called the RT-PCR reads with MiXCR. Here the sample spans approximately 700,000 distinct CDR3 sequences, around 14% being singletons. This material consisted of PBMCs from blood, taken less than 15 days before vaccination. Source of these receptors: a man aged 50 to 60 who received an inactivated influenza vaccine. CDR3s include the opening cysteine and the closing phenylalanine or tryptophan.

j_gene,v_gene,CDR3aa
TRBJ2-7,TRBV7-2,CASSFPPGQGLYEQYF
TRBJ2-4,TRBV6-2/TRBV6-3,CASREVGTAKAKNIQYF
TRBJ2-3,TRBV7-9,CASSFTSGTDTQYF
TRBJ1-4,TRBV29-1,CSVVITGGGEKLFF
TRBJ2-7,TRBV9,CASSVDGSYNYEQYF
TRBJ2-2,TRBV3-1,CASSQIRRSSTGELFF
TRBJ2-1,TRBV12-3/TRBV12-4,CASRPGGNEQFF
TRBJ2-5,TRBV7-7,CASSLGPQDLQETQYF
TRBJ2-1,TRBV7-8,CASSLDQGASDEQFF
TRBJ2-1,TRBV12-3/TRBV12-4,CASNDPGLADNEQFF
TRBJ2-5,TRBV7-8,CASSRRPGGETQYF
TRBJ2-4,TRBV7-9,CASSRTTGGENIQYF
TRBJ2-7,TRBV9,CASSPPRPPYEQYF
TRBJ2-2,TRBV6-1,CASTEGQAYTGELFF
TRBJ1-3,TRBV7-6,CASSLGWRGRANTIYF
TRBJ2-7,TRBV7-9,CASSLRGLAGGGYEQYF
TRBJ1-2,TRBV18,CASSPPGTQLIGGYTF
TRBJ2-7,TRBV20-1,CSARDLEGGGTLREEQYF
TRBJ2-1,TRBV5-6,CASSLELAEYNEQFF
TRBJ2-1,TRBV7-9,CASSPLGYEQFF
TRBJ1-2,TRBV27,CASSSIRTGSYGYTF
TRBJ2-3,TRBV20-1,CSARVQPYTQYF
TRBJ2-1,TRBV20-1,CSASTREGRFEQFF
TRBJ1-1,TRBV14,CASSQWGNTEAFF
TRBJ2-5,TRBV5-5,CASSPGWEVGQETQYF